This T cell receptor (beta chain) was recovered during a study of cytomegalovirus exposure and HLA in healthy donors. Whole-study findings and limits: The study put around 180 TCR beta chains on its list as cytomegalovirus-associated.

Some clones are missing from TCRdb's copy, which holds only in-frame ones; the method was immunoSEQ multiplex PCR. This sample has around 350,000 clones, with 86% found just once. To note about this clone: What it binds is not known.

Deletions cut 0 bases from V and 2 bases from J, with 9 bases between. There are 15 residues in the CDR3. Germline V CDR1 and CDR2: SGHRS, YFSETQ. The chain is built from TRBV5-1 and TRBJ1-5, with D perhaps matching TRBD1 (6 bases). This TCR was sampled from a woman aged 18-29 years in good health and CMV-seronegative. Sequenced: PBMCs. The CDR3 loop is CASSLAAGGNQPQHF. For the CDR3, the DNA is TGCGCCAGCAGCTTGGCCGCAGGGGGCAATCAGCCCCAGCATTTT.